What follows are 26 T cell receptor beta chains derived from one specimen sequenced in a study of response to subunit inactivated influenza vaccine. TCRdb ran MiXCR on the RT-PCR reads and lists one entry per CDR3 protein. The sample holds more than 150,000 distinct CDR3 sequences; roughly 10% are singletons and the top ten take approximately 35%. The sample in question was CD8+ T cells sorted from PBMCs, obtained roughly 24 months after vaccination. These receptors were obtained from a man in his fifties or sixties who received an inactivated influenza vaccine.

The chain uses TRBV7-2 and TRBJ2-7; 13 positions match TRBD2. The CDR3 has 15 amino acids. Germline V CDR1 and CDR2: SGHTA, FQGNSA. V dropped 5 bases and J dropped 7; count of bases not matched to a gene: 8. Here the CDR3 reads CASSVTSGGAGEQYF. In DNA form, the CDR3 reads TGTGCCAGCAGCGTTACTAGCGGGGGGGCGGGAGAGCAGTACTTC.

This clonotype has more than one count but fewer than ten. The CDR3 DNA follows: TGTGCCAGCAGTCCTGACCGAAACTCCTACAATGAGCAGTTCTTC. The encoded protein is CASSPDRNSYNEQFF. The J gene is TRBJ2-1, the V gene TRBV6-1; no definite D call. Germline CDR1 MNHNS, CDR2 SASEGT. The CDR3 sequence is 15 residues long. V was shortened by 5 bases and J by 0 bases, with 11 bases between the two germline ends.

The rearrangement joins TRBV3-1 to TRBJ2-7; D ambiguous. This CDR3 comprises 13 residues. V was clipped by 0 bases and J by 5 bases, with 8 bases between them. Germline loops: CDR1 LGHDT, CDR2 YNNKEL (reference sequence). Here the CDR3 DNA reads TGTGCCAGCAGCCAAGAATCTGGCCACGAGCAGTACTTC. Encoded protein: CASSQESGHEQYF.

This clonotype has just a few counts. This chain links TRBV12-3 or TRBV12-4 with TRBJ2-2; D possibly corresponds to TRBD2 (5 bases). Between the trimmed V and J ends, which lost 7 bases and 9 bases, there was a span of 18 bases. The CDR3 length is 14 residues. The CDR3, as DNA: TGTGCCAGCAAAGCCCCAGCGGAAAGGTGGGAGCTGTTTTTT. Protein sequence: CASKAPAERWELFF.

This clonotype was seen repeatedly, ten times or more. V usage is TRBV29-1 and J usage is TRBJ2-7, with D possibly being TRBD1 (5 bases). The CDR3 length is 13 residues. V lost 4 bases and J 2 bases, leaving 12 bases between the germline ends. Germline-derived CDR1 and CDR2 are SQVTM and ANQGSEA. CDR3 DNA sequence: TGCAGCGTTGTAGGTGACAGCCCCTACGAGCAGTACTTC. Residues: CSVVGDSPYEQYF.

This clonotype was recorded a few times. DNA of the CDR3: TGTGCCAGCAGTCCTATGAGACAGGGCGCAAACCAGCCCCAGCATTTT. This sequence encodes CASSPMRQGANQPQHF. V gene TRBV28 combines with J gene TRBJ1-5; 7 bases map to TRBD1. Per germline, CDR1 MDHEN and CDR2 SYDVKM. This CDR3 has 16 amino acids. Trimming removed 5 bases from V and 7 bases from J; junction bases left unmatched: 14.

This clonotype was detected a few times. CDR3 bases: TGTGCCAGCAGCTTCTATGGGGGTAGCACAGATACGCAGTATTTT. This encodes CASSFYGGSTDTQYF. The rearrangement joins TRBV7-8 to TRBJ2-3, with D perhaps matching TRBD1 or TRBD2 (5 bases each). Looked up from germline, CDR1 is SGHVS and CDR2 is FQNEAQ. The CDR3 is made up of 15 amino acids. Trimming removed 3 bases at V and 0 bases at J, with 10 bases between.

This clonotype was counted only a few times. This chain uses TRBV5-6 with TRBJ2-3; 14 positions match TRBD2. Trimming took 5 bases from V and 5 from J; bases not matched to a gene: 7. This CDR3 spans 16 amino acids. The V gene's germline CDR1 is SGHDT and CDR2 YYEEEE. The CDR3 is CASSPGLAGAGDTQYF. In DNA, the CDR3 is TGTGCCAGCAGTCCGGGACTAGCGGGAGCGGGAGATACGCAGTATTTT.

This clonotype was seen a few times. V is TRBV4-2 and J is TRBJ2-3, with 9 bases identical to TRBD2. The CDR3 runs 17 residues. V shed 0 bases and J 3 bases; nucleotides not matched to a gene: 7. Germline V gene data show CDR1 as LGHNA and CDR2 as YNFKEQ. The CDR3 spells CASSQDNSGRWTDTQYF. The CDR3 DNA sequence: TGTGCCAGCAGCCAAGATAACAGCGGGAGGTGGACAGATACGCAGTATTTT.

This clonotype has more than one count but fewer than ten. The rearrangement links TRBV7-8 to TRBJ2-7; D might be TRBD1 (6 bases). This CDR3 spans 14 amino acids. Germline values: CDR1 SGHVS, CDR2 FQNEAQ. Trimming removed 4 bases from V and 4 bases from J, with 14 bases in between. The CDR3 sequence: CASSYLRQGYEQYF. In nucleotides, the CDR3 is TGTGCCAGCAGCTACTTACGTCAGGGGTACGAGCAGTACTTC.

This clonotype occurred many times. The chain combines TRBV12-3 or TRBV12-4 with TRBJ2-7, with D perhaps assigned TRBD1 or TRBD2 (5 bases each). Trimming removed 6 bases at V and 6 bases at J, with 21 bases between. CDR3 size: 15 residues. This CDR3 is CASSPRVQGPGEQYF. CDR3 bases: TGTGCCAGCAGCCCGAGGGTCCAGGGTCCTGGCGAGCAGTACTTC.

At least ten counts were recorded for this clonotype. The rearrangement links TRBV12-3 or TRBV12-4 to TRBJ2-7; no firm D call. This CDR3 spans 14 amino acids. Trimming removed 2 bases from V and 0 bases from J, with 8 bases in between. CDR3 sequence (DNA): TGTGCCAGCAGTTTAACGGCTAGCTCCTACGAGCAGTACTTC. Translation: CASSLTASSYEQYF.

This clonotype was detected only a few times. CDR3 in DNA: TGTGCCAGCAGCTTAGCGGGCGGGGCTCCCGGGGAGCTGTTTTTT. Amino acid sequence: CASSLAGGAPGELFF. The chain recombines TRBV7-9 with TRBJ2-2; a weak D match, TRBD2 (6 bases). The V and J ends lost 0 bases and 6 bases respectively, with 11 bases between them. The CDR3 consists of 15 residues. Looked up from germline, CDR1 is SEHNR and CDR2 is FQNEAQ (reference sequence).

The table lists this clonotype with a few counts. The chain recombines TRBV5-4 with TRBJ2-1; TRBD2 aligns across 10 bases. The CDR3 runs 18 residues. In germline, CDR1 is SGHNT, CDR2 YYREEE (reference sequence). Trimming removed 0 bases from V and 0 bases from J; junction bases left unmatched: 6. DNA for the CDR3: TGTGCCAGCAGCTTGGGTTATAGCGGGAGGCCCTCCTACAATGAGCAGTTCTTC. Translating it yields CASSLGYSGRPSYNEQFF.

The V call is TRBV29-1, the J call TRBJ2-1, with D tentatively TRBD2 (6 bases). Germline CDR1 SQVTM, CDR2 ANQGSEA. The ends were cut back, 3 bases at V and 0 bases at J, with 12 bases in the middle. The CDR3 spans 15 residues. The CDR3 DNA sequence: TGCAGCGTTGAGGGAGGCCCTAGCTCCTACAATGAGCAGTTCTTC. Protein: CSVEGGPSSYNEQFF.

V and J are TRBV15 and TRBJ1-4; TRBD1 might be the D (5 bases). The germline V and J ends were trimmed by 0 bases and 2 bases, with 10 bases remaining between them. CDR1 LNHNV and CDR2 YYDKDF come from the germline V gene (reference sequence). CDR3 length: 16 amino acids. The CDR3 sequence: CATSRDLGATNEKLFF. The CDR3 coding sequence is TGTGCCACCAGCAGAGATCTTGGGGCGACTAATGAAAAACTGTTTTTT.

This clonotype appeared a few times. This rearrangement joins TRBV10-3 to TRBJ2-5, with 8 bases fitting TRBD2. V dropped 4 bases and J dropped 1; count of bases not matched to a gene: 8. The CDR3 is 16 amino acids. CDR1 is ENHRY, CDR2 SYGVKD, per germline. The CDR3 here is CAISGMASGLQETQYF. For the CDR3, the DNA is TGTGCCATCAGTGGGATGGCTAGCGGGCTCCAAGAGACCCAGTACTTC.

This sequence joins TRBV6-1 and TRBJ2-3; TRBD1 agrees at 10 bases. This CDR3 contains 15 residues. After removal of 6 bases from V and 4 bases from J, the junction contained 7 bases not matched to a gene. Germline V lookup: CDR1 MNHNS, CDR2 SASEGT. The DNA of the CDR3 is TGTGCCAGCAGAATGGGACAGGGGTATCCAGATACGCAGTATTTT. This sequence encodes CASRMGQGYPDTQYF.

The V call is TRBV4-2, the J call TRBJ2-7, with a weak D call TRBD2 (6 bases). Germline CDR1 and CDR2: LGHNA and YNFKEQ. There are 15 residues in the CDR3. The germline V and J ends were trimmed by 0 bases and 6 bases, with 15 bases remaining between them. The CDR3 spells CASSQEFPGEAEQYF. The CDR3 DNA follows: TGTGCCAGCAGCCAAGAATTTCCGGGAGAGGCCGAGCAGTACTTC.

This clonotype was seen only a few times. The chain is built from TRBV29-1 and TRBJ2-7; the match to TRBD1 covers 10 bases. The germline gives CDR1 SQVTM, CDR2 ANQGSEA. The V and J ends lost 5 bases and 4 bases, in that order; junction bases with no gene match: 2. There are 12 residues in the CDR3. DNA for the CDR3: TGCAGCGTTCGGACAGGGGGGTACGAGCAGTACTTC. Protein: CSVRTGGYEQYF.

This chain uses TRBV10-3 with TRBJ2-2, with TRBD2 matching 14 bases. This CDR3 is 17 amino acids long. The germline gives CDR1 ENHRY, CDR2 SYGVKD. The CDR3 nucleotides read TGTGCAACCTGGGGACTAGCGGGAGTTACGGACACCGGGGAGCTGTTTTTT. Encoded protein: CATWGLAGVTDTGELFF.

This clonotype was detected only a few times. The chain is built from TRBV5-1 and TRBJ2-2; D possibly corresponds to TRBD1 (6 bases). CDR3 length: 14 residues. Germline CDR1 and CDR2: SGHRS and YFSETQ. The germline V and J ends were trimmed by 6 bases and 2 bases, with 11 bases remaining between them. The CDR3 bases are TGCGCCAGCACAGGGGCAGGTAACACCGGGGAGCTGTTTTTT. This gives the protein CASTGAGNTGELFF.

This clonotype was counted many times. CDR3 amino acids: CASSEGKNTEAFF. The CDR3 region has the DNA TGTGCCAGCAGCGAGGGGAAAAACACTGAAGCTTTCTTT. The chain employs TRBV9 and TRBJ1-1, with D tentatively TRBD1 (5 bases). The CDR3 length is 13 residues. Germline V gene sequence: CDR1 SGDLS, CDR2 YYNGEE. V was cut by 3 bases and J by 2 bases, with 8 bases left in between.

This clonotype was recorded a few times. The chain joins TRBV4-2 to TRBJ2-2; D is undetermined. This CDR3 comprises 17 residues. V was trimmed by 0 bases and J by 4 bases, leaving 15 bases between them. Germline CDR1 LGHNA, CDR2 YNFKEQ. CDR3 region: CASSQDGPRTPTGELFF. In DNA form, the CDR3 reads TGTGCCAGCAGCCAAGATGGGCCCCGTACACCCACCGGGGAGCTGTTTTTT.

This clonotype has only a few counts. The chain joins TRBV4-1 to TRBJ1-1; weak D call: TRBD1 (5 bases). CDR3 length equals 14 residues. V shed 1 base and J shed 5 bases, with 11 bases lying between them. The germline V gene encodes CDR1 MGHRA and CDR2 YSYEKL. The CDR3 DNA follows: TGCGCCAGCAGCCAAGTCGGGGCTGGTACTGAAGCTTTCTTT. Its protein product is CASSQVGAGTEAFF.

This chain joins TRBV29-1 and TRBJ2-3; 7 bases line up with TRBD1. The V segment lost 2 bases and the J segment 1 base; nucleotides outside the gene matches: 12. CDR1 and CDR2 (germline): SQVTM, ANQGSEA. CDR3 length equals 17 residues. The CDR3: CSVELVGRGQGTDTQYF. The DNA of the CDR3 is TGCAGCGTTGAATTGGTAGGAAGAGGACAGGGCACAGATACGCAGTATTTT.